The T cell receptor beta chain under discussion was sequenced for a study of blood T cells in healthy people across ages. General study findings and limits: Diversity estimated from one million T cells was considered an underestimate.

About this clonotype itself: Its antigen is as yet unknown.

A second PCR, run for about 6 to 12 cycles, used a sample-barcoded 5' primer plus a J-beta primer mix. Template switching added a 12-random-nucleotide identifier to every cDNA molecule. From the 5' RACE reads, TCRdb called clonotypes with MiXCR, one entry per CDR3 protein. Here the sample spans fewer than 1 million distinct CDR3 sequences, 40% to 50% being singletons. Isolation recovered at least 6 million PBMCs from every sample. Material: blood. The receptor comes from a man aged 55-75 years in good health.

DNA for the CDR3: TGTGCCAGCAGCTTAGGCAGCGGTAATTCACCCCTCCACTTT. Translated, it gives CASSLGSGNSPLHF. The chain is built from TRBV7-6 and TRBJ1-6; D not certain. Trimming stripped 1 base from V and 6 bases from J, with 7 bases between. CDR1 SGHVS and CDR2 FNYEAQ come from the germline V gene. This CDR3 comprises 14 residues. Full variable domain (rest looked up from reference TRBV7-6 and TRBJ1-6): GAGVSQSPRYKVTKRGQDVALRCDPISGHVSLYWYRQALGQGPEFLTYFNYEAQQDKSGLPNDRFSAERPEGSISTLTIQRTEQRDSAMYRCASSLGSGNSPLHFGNGTRLTVT.